This TCR beta chain derives from a study of control samples from healthy donors and cancer patients. V was trimmed by 5 bases and J by 0 bases, leaving 10 bases between them. CDR1 and CDR2 (germline): SGHVS, FQNEAQ. The CDR3 has 14 residues. TCRdb's copy holds only in-frame clones and misses some; the assay was immunoSEQ multiplex PCR. The table records about 220,000 clones, 90% to 95% of them present only once. V gene TRBV7-8 combines with J gene TRBJ1-1; D unresolved. The source of this sequence is a man in his fifties or sixties in good health. Sequenced material: blood. Here the CDR3 DNA reads TGTGCCAGCAGCCGAGCGTTAATGAACACTGAAGCTTTCTTT. This gives the protein CASSRALMNTEAFF.